These 16 T cell receptor beta chains were sequenced from one sample in a study of Ad26.COV2.S vaccination and SARS-CoV-2 variants. Treatment indicated: around 19 received Ad26.COV2.S at low or high dose, single or two shots; 5 received placebo; per-sample allocation not given. Specimens were obtained on day 63 following the first vaccine or placebo injection. Sequencing was performed with immunoSEQ multiplex PCR; in TCRdb, only in-frame clones are kept and a portion is missing. The sample comprises about 680,000 clones, around 92% of which are singletons, and about 1.5% rests with the top ten. The sample was peripheral blood, taken in a trial of Ad26.COV2.S vaccine versus placebo. These receptors came from a person between 18 and 65 years old who received the Ad26.COV2.S COVID-19 vaccine or a placebo.

The chain uses TRBV7-9 and TRBJ2-1, with TRBD2 matching over 11 bases. This CDR3 has 16 amino acids. Germline V gene sequence: CDR1 SEHNR, CDR2 FQNEAQ (reference sequence). The V and J ends lost 5 bases and 2 bases, in that order; junction bases with no gene match: 5. CDR3 sequence: CASSSPGLAAYNEQFF. The CDR3 coding sequence is TGTGCCAGCAGCAGTCCGGGACTAGCGGCCTACAATGAGCAGTTCTTC. The whole variable domain, remainder taken from reference TRBV7-9 and TRBJ2-1, is DTGVSQNPRHKITKRGQNVTFRCDPISEHNRLYWYRQTLGQGPEFLTYFQNEAQLEKSRLLSDRFSAERPKGSFSTLEIQRTEQGDSAMYLCASSSPGLAAYNEQFFGPGTRLTVL.

This chain uses TRBV10-3 with TRBJ1-2; D is ambiguous. The CDR3 covers 12 residues. V was pared by 3 bases and J by 8 bases, with 10 bases between. The germline CDR1 and CDR2 sequences are ENHRY and SYGVKD. The CDR3 loop reads CAISETQYGYTF. The DNA for the CDR3 is TGTGCCATCAGTGAAACCCAATACGGCTACACCTTC.

The chain couples TRBV6-5 to TRBJ2-3; 9 nucleotides line up with TRBD2. Losses at the gene ends were 4 bases for V and 4 bases for J; bases not matched to a gene: 3. There are 14 residues in the CDR3. CDR1 and CDR2 from the germline V gene are MNHEY and SVGAGI. The CDR3 DNA reads TGTGCCAGCAGTTCCGGACTAGCGCCAGATACGCAGTATTTT. This encodes CASSSGLAPDTQYF.

CDR3 protein: CASSQTSGRAHEQFF. The CDR3 DNA reads as TGCGCCAGCAGCCAGACTAGCGGGAGGGCCCATGAGCAGTTCTTC. V and J are TRBV5-1 and TRBJ2-1; the match to TRBD2 covers 14 bases. CDR1 is SGHRS, CDR2 YFSETQ, per germline. Unmatched junction bases numbered 5, after V lost 4 bases and J lost 8 bases. The CDR3 runs to 15 residues.

This chain uses TRBV30 with TRBJ2-2; the D gene is possibly TRBD2 (6 bases). The V gene lost 1 base and the J gene lost 4 bases, with 10 bases spanning the gap. Germline-derived CDR1 and CDR2 are GTSNPN and SVGIG (reference sequence). This CDR3 is built from 14 residues. The DNA of the CDR3 is TGTGCCTGGAGTGGTTGGACTACCACCGGGGAGCTGTTTTTT. Its translation: CAWSGWTTTGELFF.

The CDR3 nucleotides read TGTGCAAGTCGCTTAGGGCCCCGGAGGGGGATTGTCCGCTACGAGCAGTACTTC. Translation gives CASRLGPRRGIVRYEQYF. The V and J genes are TRBV12-2 and TRBJ2-7. TRBV12-2 is deemed a pseudogene. The CDR3 runs 18 residues.

The chain combines TRBV27 with TRBJ1-2; D not certain. The germline V gene has CDR1 MNHEY and CDR2 SMNVEV (reference sequence). CDR3 length equals 15 residues. Trimming left V 5 bases short and J 2 bases short, with 15 bases between. The CDR3 DNA follows: TGTGCCAGCAGTCCCAACAGCGGTCCAAACTATGGCTACACCTTC. This codes for CASSPNSGPNYGYTF.

The CDR3 DNA sequence: TGTGCCAGCAGCTTAGGGGCAGGGGCTCCTCACAATCAGCCCCAGCATTTT. Its translation is CASSLGAGAPHNQPQHF. V usage is TRBV7-9 and J usage is TRBJ1-5; a possible D gene is TRBD1 (6 bases). V was pared by 1 base and J by 3 bases, with 16 bases between. The length of the CDR3 is 17 residues. Per germline, CDR1 SEHNR and CDR2 FQNEAQ (reference sequence). Looking up the rest from reference TRBV7-9 and TRBJ1-5 gives the full variable domain: DTGVSQNPRHKITKRGQNVTFRCDPISEHNRLYWYRQTLGQGPEFLTYFQNEAQLEKSRLLSDRFSAERPKGSFSTLEIQRTEQGDSAMYLCASSLGAGAPHNQPQHFGDGTRLSIL.

This sequence joins TRBV9 and TRBJ2-7; possibly TRBD2 for D (5 bases). Germline V gene sequence: CDR1 SGDLS, CDR2 YYNGEE. This CDR3 region has 14 residues. The V and J ends lost 0 bases and 2 bases respectively, with 9 bases between them. The CDR3 here is CASSVAGSAYEQYF. In DNA form, the CDR3 reads TGTGCCAGCAGCGTAGCGGGGTCCGCCTACGAGCAGTACTTC.

The chain joins TRBV5-1 to TRBJ1-2; unclear D gene. V lost 5 bases to trimming and J lost 8 bases, with 13 bases between them. CDR3 length: 12 residues. Germline assignment: CDR1 SGHRS and CDR2 YFSETQ. CDR3 sequence: CASRVDSAGYTF. In DNA, the CDR3 is TGCGCCAGCAGAGTCGATTCGGCGGGCTACACCTTC. Complete variable domain (other parts from reference TRBV5-1 and TRBJ1-2): KAGVTQTPRYLIKTRGQQVTLSCSPISGHRSVSWYQQTPGQGLQFLFEYFSETQRNKGNFPGRFSGRQFSNSRSEMNVSTLELGDSALYLCASRVDSAGYTFGSGTRLTVV.

The J gene is TRBJ1-5, the V gene TRBV27, with a weak D call TRBD1 (6 bases). CDR1 and CDR2 from the germline V gene are MNHEY and SMNVEV (reference sequence). Trimming removed 3 bases from V and 5 bases from J, with 11 bases in between. The CDR3 consists of 14 residues. CDR3 DNA sequence: TGTGCCAGCAGTTTCGTAGGGGGTCATCAGCCCCAGCATTTT. Protein: CASSFVGGHQPQHF.

The V call is TRBV7-2, the J call TRBJ2-1; tentative D call: TRBD1 (6 bases). Trimming left V 2 bases short and J 10 bases short, with 15 bases between. Germline CDR1 SGHTA, CDR2 FQGNSA. The CDR3 is 14 residues long. In nucleotides, the CDR3 is TGTGCCAGCAGCTTATCGCTAGGGGACACCGAGCAGTTCTTC. Protein: CASSLSLGDTEQFF. The full variable domain, its missing parts supplied by reference TRBV7-2 and TRBJ2-1, is GAGVSQSPSNKVTEKGKDVELRCDPISGHTALYWYRQSLGQGLEFLIYFQGNSAPDKSGLPSDRFSAERTGGSVSTLTIQRTQQEDSAVYLCASSLSLGDTEQFFGPGTRLTVL.

This clone was seen many times. The chain uses TRBV2 and TRBJ2-1; D is possibly TRBD1 or TRBD2 (6 bases each). Per the germline V gene, CDR1 is SNHLY and CDR2 is FYNNEI. The CDR3 runs 13 residues. Trimming took 8 bases from V and 0 from J, leaving 8 bases between them. This chain's CDR3 is CASGGPSYNEQFF. The CDR3, as DNA: TGTGCCAGCGGGGGGCCCTCCTACAATGAGCAGTTCTTC.

This chain links TRBV13 with TRBJ2-1; 8 nucleotides agree with TRBD1. The CDR3 loop spans 17 amino acids. Germline values: CDR1 PRHDT, CDR2 FYEKMQ (reference sequence). Losses at the gene ends were 5 bases for V and 2 bases for J; bases not matched to a gene: 11. The DNA of the CDR3 is TGTGCCAGCAGCCAAGCCCGACAGGGGCGCCCCTACAATGAGCAGTTCTTC. Amino acids: CASSQARQGRPYNEQFF. Together with reference TRBV13 and TRBJ2-1, the CDR3 gives the full variable domain: AAGVIQSPRHLIKEKRETATLKCYPIPRHDTVYWYQQGPGQDPQFLISFYEKMQSDKGSIPDRFSAQQFSDYHSELNMSSLELGDSALYFCASSQARQGRPYNEQFFGPGTRLTVL.

V and J are TRBV27 and TRBJ1-1; weak D call: TRBD1 (5 bases). This CDR3 comprises 12 residues. With 5 bases removed from V and 10 bases from J, the gap between germline ends came to 14 bases. Germline CDR1 and CDR2: MNHEY and SMNVEV (reference sequence). DNA of the CDR3: TGTGCCAGCAGTCCCCCCGTGGGACCAGCTTTCTTT. Encoded protein: CASSPPVGPAFF.

The chain recombines TRBV5-1 with TRBJ1-2, with D possibly matching TRBD1 (5 bases). V lost 2 bases, J lost 1 base, and 27 bases lay in between. The CDR3 has 20 amino acids. Germline CDR1 and CDR2: SGHRS and YFSETQ. This CDR3 is CASSLGPPTRGPFLNYGYTF. The CDR3 bases are TGCGCCAGCAGCTTAGGCCCCCCGACACGGGGCCCCTTCCTTAACTATGGCTACACCTTC.